This T cell receptor (beta chain) comes out of a study of blood T cell repertoires in COVID-19. TCRdb's table, derived via immunoSEQ multiplex PCR, lists solely in-frame clones and lacks some. The sample carries some 320,000 clones, 85% recorded once. The germline gives CDR1 SGHRS, CDR2 YFSETQ. The CDR3 is 16 amino acids. Trimming removed 3 bases at V and 0 bases at J, with 13 bases between. Participants spanned ages about 18 to 90 years and resided in 20 to 30 US areas. The TCR sequence derives from a woman aged 25-40 years who had been exposed to COVID-19. This chain uses TRBV5-1 with TRBJ2-1, with a tentative D call TRBD2 (5 bases). Source material: PBMCs or T cells enriched from blood (not recorded which). The CDR3 here is CASSSLRASSYNEQFF. The CDR3 region has the DNA TGCGCCAGCAGCTCCTTGAGGGCTAGCTCCTACAATGAGCAGTTCTTC.